One sample yielded the 10 T cell receptor beta chains listed below, sequenced in a study of T cells in Graves' hyperthyroidism and ophthalmopathy. Template material for amplifying TCR beta CDR3 regions consisted of RNA transcripts. In the first-round RT-PCR of the TCR CDR3, the HTBI primer set was used. MiXCR, run by TCRdb on the multiplex PCR reads, gives a single entry per CDR3 protein. This table has roughly 740,000 distinct CDR3 sequences, 16% appearing once. Sequencing was performed on blood. Source of these receptors: a man in his late teens or twenties with Graves' hyperthyroidism.

This clonotype has ten or more counts. The CDR3 DNA reads TGCGCCAGCAGTCTCCAGGGCGGGCTCGATGAGCAGTTCTTC. Protein sequence: CASSLQGGLDEQFF. This sequence joins TRBV5-1 and TRBJ2-1; D may correspond to TRBD1 or TRBD2 (5 bases each). V was trimmed by 5 bases and J by 8 bases, leaving 17 bases between them. The CDR3 consists of 14 residues. Germline CDR1 is SGHRS and CDR2 is YFSETQ.

This clonotype occurred a few times. This rearrangement joins TRBV7-9 to TRBJ2-6; D not certain. Germline lookup yields CDR1 SEHNR and CDR2 FQNEAQ (reference sequence). There are 15 residues in the CDR3. Deletions cut 3 bases from V and 0 bases from J, with 6 bases between. As DNA, the CDR3 is TGTGCCAGCAGCTTGTGGGCCTCTGGGGCCAACGTCCTGACTTTC. Amino acid sequence: CASSLWASGANVLTF.

The V and J genes are TRBV20-1 and TRBJ2-5; D gene unclear. Per germline, CDR1 DFQATT and CDR2 SNEGSKA (reference sequence). The CDR3 is made up of 12 amino acids. This CDR3 is CSIYPEKETQYF. For the CDR3, the DNA is TGCAGCATATACCCAGAAAAAGAGACCCAGTACTTC.

This clonotype has a count of ten or more. The chain combines TRBV12-3 or TRBV12-4 with TRBJ2-3; D gene ambiguous. The V and J ends lost 10 bases and 2 bases respectively, with 13 bases between them. This CDR3 spans 13 amino acids. The CDR3 protein is CATTLPPTDTQYF. DNA of the CDR3: TGTGCCACCACCCTGCCACCCACAGATACGCAGTATTTT.

This clonotype was detected ten times or more. As DNA, the CDR3 is TGTGCCAGCAGAGACAGGGGGCACGCTGAAGCTTTCTTT. The encoded protein is CASRDRGHAEAFF. This chain links TRBV3-1 with TRBJ1-1; 10 positions match TRBD1. The CDR3 consists of 13 residues. Trimming removed 6 bases from V and 6 bases from J; junction bases left unmatched: 4. Per the germline V gene, CDR1 is LGHDT and CDR2 is YNNKEL (reference sequence).

In its sample, this clonotype was seen a few times. The V and J genes are TRBV7-9 and TRBJ2-5, with D uncertain. Germline lookup yields CDR1 SEHNR and CDR2 FQNEAQ (reference sequence). V lost 6 bases to trimming and J lost 1 base, with 12 bases between them. The CDR3 covers 14 residues. CDR3: CASSRMAVQETQYF. The CDR3 DNA reads as TGTGCCAGCAGTAGAATGGCCGTCCAAGAGACCCAGTACTTC.

This clonotype appeared a few times. V gene TRBV11-2 combines with J gene TRBJ1-1; D is unclear. Trimming left V 5 bases short and J 7 bases short, with 8 bases between. The length of the CDR3 is 11 residues. CDR1 and CDR2 from the germline V gene are SGHAT and FQNNGV. The CDR3 DNA reads as TGTGCCAGCAGCCAGTCCCTTGAAGCTTTCTTT. Translating it yields CASSQSLEAFF.

This clonotype came up once. Possible read error: a much larger clone is one base away. The CDR3 DNA reads TGTGCCAGCAGCTTAGATAGAGCTTCCTACGGGCAGTACTTC. It translates to CASSLDRASYGQYF. The chain uses TRBV11-2 and TRBJ2-7; no clear D gene. The CDR3 length is 14 residues. Germline-derived CDR1 and CDR2 are SGHAT and FQNNGV.

The V call is TRBV11-2, the J call TRBJ2-3; D is unresolved. CDR3 length: 16 amino acids. Trimming shortened V by 4 bases and J by 0 bases, and 14 bases separated the two germline ends. Germline V CDR1 and CDR2: SGHAT, FQNNGV. The CDR3 nucleotides read TGTGCCAGCAGCTCCGGAGTGGATTCTAGCACAGATACGCAGTATTTT. Residues: CASSSGVDSSTDTQYF.

CDR3 nucleotide sequence: TGTGCCAGCACCCCCAGGGGGAACAATGAGCAGTTCTTC. Amino acids: CASTPRGNNEQFF. The rearrangement uses TRBV7-8 and TRBJ2-1; TRBD1 matches 7 bases. The V and J ends lost 7 bases and 5 bases, in that order; junction bases with no gene match: 5. CDR1 SGHVS and CDR2 FQNEAQ come from the germline V gene. This CDR3 comprises 13 residues.